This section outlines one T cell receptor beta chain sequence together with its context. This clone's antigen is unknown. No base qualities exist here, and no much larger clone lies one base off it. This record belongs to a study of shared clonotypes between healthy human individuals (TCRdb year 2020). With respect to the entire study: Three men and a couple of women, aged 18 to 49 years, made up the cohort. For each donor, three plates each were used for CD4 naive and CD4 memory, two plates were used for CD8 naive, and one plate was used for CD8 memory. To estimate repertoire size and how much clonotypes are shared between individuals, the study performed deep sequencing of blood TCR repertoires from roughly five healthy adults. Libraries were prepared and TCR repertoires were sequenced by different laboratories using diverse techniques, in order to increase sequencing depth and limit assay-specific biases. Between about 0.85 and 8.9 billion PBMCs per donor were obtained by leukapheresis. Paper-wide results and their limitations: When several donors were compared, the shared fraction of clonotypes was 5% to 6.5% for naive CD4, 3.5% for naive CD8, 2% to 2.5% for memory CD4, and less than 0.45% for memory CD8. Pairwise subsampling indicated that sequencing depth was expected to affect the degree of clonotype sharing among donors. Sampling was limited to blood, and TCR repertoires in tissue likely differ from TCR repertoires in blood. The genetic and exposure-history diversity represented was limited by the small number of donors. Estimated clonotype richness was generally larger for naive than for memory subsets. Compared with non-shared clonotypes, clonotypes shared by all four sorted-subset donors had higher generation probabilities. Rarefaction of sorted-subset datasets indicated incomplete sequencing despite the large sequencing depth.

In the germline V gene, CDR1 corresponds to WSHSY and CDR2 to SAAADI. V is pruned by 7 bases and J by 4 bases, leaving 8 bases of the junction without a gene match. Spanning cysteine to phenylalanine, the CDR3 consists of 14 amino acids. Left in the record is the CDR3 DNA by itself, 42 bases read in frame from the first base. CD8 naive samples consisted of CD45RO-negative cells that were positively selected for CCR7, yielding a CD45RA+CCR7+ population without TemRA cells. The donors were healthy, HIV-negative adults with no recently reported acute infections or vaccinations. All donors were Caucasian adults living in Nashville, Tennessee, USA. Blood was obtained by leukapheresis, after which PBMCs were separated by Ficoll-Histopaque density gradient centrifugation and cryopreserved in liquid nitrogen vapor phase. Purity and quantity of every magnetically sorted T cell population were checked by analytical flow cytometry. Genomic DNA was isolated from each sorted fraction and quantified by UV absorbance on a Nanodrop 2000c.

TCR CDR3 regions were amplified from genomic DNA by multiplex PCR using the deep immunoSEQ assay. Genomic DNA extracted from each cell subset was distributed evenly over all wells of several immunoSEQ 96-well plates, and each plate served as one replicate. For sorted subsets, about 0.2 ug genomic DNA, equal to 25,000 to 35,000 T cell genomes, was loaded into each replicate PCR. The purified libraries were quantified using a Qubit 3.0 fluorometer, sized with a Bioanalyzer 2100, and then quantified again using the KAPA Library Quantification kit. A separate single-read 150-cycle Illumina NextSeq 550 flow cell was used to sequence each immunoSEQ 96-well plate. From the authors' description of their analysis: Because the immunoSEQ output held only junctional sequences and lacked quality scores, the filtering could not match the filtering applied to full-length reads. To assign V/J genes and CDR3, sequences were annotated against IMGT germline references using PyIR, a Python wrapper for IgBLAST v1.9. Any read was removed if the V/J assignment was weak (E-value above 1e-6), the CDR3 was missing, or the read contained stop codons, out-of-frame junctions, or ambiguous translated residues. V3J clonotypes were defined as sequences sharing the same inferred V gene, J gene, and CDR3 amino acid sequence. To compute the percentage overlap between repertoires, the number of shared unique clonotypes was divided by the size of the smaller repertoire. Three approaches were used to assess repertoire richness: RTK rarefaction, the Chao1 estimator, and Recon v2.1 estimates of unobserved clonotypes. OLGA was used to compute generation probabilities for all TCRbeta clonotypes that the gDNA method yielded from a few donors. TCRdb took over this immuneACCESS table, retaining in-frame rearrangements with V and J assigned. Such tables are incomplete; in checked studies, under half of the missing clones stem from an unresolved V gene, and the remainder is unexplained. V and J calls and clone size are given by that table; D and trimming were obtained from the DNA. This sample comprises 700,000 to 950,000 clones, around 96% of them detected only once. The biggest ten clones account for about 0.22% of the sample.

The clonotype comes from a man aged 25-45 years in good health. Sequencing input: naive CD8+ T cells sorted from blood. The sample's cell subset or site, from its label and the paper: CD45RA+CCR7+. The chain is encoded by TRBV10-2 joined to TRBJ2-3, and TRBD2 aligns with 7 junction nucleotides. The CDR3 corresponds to CASMLEGGSDTQYF. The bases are TGCGCCAGCATGTTAGAGGGAGGGTCAGATACGCAGTATTTT.